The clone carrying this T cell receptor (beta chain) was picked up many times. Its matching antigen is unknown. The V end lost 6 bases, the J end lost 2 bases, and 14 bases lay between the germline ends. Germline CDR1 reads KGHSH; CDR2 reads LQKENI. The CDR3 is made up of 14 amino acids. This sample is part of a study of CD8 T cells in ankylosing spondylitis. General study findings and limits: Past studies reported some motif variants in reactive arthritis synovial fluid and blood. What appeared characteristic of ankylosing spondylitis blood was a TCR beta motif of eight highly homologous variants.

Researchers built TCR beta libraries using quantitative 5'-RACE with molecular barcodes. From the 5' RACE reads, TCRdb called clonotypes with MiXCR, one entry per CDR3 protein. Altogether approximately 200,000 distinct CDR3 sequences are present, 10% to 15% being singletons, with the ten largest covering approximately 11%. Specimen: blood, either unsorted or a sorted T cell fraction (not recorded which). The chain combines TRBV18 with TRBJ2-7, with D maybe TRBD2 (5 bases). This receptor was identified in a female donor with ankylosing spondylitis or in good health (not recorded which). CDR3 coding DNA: TGTGCCAGCTCCCCTAATGAGGGCGCCTACGAGCAGTACTTC. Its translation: CASSPNEGAYEQYF.